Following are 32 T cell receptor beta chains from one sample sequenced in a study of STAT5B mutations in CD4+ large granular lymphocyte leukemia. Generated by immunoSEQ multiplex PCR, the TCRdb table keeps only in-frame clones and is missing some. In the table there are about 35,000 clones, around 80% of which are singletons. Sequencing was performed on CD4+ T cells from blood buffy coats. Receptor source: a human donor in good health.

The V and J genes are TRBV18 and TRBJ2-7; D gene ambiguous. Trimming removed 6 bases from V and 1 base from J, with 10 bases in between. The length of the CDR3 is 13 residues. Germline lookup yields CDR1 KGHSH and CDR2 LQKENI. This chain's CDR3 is CASSRTDSYEQYF. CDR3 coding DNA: TGTGCCAGCTCCCGGACCGATTCCTACGAGCAGTACTTC.

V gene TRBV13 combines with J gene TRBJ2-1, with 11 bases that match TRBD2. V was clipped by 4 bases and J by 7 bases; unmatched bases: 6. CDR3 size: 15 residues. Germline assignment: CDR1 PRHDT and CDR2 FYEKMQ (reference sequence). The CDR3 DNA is TGTGCCAGCAGCTCACTAGCGGGAGCGGGGAATGAGCAGTTCTTC. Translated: CASSSLAGAGNEQFF.

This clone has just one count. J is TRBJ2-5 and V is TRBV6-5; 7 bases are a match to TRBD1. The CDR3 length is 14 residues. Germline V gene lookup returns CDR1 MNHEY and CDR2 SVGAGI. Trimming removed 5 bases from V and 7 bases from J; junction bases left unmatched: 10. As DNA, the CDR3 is TGTGCCAGCAGTCTCTACAGGGGTGGAGGGACCCAGTACTTC. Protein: CASSLYRGGGTQYF.

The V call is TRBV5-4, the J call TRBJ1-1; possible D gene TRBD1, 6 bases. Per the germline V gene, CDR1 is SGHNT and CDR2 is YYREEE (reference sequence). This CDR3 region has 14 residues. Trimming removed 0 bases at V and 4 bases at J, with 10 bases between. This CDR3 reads CASSLGGGGTEAFF. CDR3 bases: TGTGCCAGCAGCTTGGGTGGAGGGGGCACTGAAGCTTTCTTT.

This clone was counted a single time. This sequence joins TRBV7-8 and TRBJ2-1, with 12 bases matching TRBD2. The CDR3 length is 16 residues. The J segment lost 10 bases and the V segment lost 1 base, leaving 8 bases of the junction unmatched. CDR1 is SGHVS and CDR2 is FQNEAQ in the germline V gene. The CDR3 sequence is CASSLGLAGGSGEQFF. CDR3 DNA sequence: TGTGCCAGCAGCTTAGGGCTAGCGGGAGGGTCAGGGGAGCAGTTCTTC.

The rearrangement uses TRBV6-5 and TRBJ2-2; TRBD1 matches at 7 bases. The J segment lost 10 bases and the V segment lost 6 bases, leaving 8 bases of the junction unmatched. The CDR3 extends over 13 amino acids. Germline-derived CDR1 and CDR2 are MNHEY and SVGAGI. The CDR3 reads CASRTDRAEELFF. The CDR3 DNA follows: TGTGCCAGCAGAACCGACAGGGCCGAGGAGCTGTTTTTT.

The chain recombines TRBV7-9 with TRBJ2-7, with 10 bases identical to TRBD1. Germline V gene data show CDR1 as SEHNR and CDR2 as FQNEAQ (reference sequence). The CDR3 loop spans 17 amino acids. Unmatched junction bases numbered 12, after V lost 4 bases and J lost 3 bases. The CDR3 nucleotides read TGTGCCAGCAGCTCGAACCTAGCCGACAGGGGGCACTACGAGCAGTACTTC. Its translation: CASSSNLADRGHYEQYF.

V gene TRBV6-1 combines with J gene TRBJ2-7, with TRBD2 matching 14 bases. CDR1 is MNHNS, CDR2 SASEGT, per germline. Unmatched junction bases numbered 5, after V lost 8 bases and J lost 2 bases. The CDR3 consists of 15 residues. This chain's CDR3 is CASLWGLAGAYEQYF. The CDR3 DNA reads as TGTGCCAGCCTATGGGGACTAGCGGGAGCCTACGAGCAGTACTTC.

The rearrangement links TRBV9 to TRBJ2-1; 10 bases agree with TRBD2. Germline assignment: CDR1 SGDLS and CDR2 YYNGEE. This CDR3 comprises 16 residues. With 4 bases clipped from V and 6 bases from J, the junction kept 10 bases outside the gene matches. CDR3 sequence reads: CASSPAPSGGLNEQFF. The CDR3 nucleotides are TGTGCCAGCAGCCCCGCGCCTAGCGGGGGCCTCAATGAGCAGTTCTTC. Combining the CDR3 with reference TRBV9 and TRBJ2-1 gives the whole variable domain DSGVTQTPKHLITATGQRVTLRCSPRSGDLSVYWYQQSLDQGLQFLIQYYNGEERAKGNILERFSAQQFPDLHSELNLSSLELGDSALYFCASSPAPSGGLNEQFFGPGTRLTVL.

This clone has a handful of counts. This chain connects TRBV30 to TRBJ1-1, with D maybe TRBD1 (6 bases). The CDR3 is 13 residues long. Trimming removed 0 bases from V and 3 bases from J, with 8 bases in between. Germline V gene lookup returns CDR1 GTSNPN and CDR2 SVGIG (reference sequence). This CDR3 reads CAWSVNRDTEAFF. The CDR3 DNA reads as TGTGCCTGGAGTGTAAACAGGGACACTGAAGCTTTCTTT.

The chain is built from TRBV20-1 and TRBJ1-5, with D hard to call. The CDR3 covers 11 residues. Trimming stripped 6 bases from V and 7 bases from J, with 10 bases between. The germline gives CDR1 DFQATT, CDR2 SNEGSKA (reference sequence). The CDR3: CSAAVEQPQHF. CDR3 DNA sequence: TGCAGTGCCGCCGTAGAACAGCCCCAGCATTTT.

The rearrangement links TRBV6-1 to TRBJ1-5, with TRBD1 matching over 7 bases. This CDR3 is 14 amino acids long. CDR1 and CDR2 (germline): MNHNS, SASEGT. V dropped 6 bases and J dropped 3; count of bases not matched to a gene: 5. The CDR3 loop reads CASRHRGNNQPQHF. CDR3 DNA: TGTGCCAGCAGACACAGGGGTAACAATCAGCCCCAGCATTTT.

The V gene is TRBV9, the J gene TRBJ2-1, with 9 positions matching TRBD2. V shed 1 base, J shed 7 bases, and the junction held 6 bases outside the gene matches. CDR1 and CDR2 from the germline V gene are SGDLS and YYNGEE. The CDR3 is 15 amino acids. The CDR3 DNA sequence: TGTGCCAGCAGCGTACCAGCGGGAGGATCTAATGAGCAGTTCTTC. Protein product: CASSVPAGGSNEQFF.

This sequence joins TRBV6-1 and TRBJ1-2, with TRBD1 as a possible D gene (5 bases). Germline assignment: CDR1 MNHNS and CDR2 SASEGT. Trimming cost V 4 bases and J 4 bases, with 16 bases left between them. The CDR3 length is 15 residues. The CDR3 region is CASSGRGDRGYGYTF. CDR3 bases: TGTGCCAGCAGTGGTCGAGGGGACCGGGGCTATGGCTACACCTTC.

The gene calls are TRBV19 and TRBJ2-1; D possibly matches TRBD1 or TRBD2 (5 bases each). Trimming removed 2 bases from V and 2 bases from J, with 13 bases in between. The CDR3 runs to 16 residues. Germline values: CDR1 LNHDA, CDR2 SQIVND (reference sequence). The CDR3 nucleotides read TGTGCCAGTAGTATACTCCACAGGACTCCCTACAATGAGCAGTTCTTC. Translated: CASSILHRTPYNEQFF.

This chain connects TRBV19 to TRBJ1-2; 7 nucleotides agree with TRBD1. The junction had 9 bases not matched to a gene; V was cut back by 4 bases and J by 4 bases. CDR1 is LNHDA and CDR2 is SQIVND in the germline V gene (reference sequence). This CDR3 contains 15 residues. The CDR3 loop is CASSRVLDRSYGYTF. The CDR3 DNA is TGTGCCAGTAGTAGAGTTCTGGACAGGAGCTATGGCTACACCTTC.

The CDR3 DNA sequence: TGCAGCGTTGGACAGGGACCAAGTGAAGCTTTCTTT. Residues: CSVGQGPSEAFF. The genes are TRBV29-1 and TRBJ1-1, with TRBD1 identical over 7 bases. This CDR3 comprises 12 residues. Germline CDR1 is SQVTM and CDR2 is ANQGSEA. V shed 4 bases and J 7 bases; nucleotides not matched to a gene: 6. Looking up the rest from reference TRBV29-1 and TRBJ1-1 gives the full variable domain: SAVISQKPSRDICQRGTSLTIQCQVDSQVTMMFWYRQQPGQSLTLIATANQGSEATYESGFVIDKFPISRPNLTFSTLTVSNMSPEDSSIYLCSVGQGPSEAFFGQGTRLTVV.

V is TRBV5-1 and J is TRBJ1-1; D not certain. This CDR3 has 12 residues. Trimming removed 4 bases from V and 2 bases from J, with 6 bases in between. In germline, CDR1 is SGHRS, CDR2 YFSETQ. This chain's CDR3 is CASSGENTEAFF. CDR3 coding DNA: TGCGCCAGCAGCGGGGAAAACACTGAAGCTTTCTTT. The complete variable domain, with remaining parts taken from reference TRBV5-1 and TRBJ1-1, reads KAGVTQTPRYLIKTRGQQVTLSCSPISGHRSVSWYQQTPGQGLQFLFEYFSETQRNKGNFPGRFSGRQFSNSRSEMNVSTLELGDSALYLCASSGENTEAFFGQGTRLTVV.

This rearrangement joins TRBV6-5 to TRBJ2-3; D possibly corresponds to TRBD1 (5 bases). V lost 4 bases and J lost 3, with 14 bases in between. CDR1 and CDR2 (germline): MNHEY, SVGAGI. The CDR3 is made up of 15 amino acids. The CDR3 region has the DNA TGTGCCAGCAGTTTCTCCAGGGTGAGGACAGATACGCAGTATTTT. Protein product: CASSFSRVRTDTQYF.

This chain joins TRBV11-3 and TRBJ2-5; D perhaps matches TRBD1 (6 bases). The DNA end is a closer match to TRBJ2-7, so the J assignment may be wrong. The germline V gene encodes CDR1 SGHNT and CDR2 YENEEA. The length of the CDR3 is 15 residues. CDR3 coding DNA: TGTGCCAGCAGCTTGGGGGCGGACGGGACCTACGAGCAGTACTTC. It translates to CASSLGADGTYEQYF.

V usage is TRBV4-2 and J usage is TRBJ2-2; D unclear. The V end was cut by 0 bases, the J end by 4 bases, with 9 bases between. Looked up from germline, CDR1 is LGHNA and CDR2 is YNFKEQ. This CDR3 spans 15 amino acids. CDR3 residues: CASSQDAASTGELFF. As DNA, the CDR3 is TGTGCCAGCAGCCAAGATGCGGCTAGCACCGGGGAGCTGTTTTTT.

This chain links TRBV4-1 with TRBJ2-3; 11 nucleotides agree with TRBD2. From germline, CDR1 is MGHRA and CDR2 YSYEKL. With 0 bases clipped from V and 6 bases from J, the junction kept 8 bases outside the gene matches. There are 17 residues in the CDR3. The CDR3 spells CASSQELAGGPGDTQYF. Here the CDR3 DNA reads TGCGCCAGCAGCCAAGAATTAGCGGGGGGGCCAGGGGATACGCAGTATTTT.

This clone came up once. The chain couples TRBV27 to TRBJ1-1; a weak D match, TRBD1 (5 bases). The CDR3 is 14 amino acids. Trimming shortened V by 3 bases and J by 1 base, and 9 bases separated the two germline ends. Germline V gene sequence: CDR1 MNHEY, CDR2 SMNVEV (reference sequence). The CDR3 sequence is CASSFSQGNTEAFF. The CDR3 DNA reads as TGTGCCAGCAGTTTTAGTCAGGGGAACACTGAAGCTTTCTTT.

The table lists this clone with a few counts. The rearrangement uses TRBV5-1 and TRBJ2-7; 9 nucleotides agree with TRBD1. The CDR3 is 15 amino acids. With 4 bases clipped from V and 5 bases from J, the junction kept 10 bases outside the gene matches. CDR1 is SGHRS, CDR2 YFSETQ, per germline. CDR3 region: CASSAGDRVDHEQYF. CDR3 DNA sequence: TGCGCCAGCAGCGCCGGGGACAGGGTTGATCACGAGCAGTACTTC. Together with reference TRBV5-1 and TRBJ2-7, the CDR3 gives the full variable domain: KAGVTQTPRYLIKTRGQQVTLSCSPISGHRSVSWYQQTPGQGLQFLFEYFSETQRNKGNFPGRFSGRQFSNSRSEMNVSTLELGDSALYLCASSAGDRVDHEQYFGPGTRLTVT.

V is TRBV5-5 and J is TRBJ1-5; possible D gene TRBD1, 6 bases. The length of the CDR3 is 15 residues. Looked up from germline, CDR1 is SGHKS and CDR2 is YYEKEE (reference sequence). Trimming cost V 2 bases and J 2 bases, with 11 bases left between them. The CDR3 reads CASSLETGRNQPQHF. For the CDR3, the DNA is TGTGCCAGCAGCTTAGAGACAGGTCGCAATCAGCCCCAGCATTTT.

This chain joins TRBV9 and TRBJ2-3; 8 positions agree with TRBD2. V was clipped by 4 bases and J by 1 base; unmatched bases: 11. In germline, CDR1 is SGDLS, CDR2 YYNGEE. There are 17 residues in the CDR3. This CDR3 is CASSLTAGGGGTDTQYF. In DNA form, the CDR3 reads TGTGCCAGCAGCCTCACGGCGGGGGGAGGGGGCACAGATACGCAGTATTTT.

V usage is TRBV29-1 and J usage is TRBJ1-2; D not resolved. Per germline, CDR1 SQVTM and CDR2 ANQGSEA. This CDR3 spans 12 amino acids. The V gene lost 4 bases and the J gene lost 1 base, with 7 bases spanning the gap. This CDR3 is CSVALINYGYTF. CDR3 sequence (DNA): TGCAGCGTTGCACTAATTAACTATGGCTACACCTTC.

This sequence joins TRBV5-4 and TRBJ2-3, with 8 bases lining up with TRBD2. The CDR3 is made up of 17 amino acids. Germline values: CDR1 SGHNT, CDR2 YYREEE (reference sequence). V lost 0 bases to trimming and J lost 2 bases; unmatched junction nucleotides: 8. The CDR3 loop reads CASSLAGTSGVTDTQYF. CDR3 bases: TGTGCCAGCAGCTTGGCCGGGACTAGTGGTGTCACAGATACGCAGTATTTT.

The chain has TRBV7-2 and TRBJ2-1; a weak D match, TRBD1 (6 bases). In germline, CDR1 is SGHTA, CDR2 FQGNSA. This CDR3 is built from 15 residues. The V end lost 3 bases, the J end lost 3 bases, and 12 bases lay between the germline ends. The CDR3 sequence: CASSFTGILYNEQFF. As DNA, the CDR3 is TGTGCCAGCAGCTTTACAGGGATTCTCTACAATGAGCAGTTCTTC. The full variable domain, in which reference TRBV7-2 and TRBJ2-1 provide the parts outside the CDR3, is GAGVSQSPSNKVTEKGKDVELRCDPISGHTALYWYRQSLGQGLEFLIYFQGNSAPDKSGLPSDRFSAERTGGSVSTLTIQRTQQEDSAVYLCASSFTGILYNEQFFGPGTRLTVL.

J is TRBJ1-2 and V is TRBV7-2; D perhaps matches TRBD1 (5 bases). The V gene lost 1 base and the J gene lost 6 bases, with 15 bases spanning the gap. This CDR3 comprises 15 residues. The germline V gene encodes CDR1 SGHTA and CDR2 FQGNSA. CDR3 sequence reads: CASSLGGSRAHGYTF. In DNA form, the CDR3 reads TGTGCCAGCAGCTTAGGGGGCTCGCGGGCCCATGGCTACACCTTC.

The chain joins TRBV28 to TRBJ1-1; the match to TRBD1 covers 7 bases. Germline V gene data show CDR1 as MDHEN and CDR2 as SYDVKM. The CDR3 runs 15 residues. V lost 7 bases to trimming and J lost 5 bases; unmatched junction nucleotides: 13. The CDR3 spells CASTHGAGGWTEAFF. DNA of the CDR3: TGTGCCAGCACCCATGGGGCAGGGGGGTGGACTGAAGCTTTCTTT.

The CDR3 sequence is CASSESPGSSYEQYF. The CDR3 DNA follows: TGCGCCAGCAGTGAGTCTCCCGGGAGCTCCTACGAGCAGTACTTC. The chain couples TRBV10-1 to TRBJ2-7; tentatively, D is TRBD2 (6 bases). Germline assignment: CDR1 WNHNN and CDR2 SYGVQD (reference sequence). The CDR3 is made up of 15 amino acids. V was pared by 0 bases and J by 0 bases, with 9 bases between.